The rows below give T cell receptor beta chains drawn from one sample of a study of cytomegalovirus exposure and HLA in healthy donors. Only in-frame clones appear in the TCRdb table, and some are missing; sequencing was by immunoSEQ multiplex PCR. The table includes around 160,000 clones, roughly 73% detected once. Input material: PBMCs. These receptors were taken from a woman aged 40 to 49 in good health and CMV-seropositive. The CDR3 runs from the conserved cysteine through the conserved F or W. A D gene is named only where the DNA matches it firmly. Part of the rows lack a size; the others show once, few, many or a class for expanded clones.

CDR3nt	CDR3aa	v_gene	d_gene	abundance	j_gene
TGTGCCAGCAGCTTAGAAGGCGGGAGGTCCGTCTTCTCCTACGAGCAGTACTTC	CASSLEGGRSVFSYEQYF	TRBV7-8	TRBD2	NA	TRBJ2-7
TGCAGCGTTGAACAGATCCAAGAGACCCAGTACTTC	CSVEQIQETQYF	TRBV29-1	NA	NA	TRBJ2-5
TGCAGCGTTGTACAGGCCTACGAGCAGTACTTC	CSVVQAYEQYF	TRBV29-1	NA	NA	TRBJ2-7
TGCAGCGTTGAAGGGACTAGCGGGATCATAACCTACAATGAGCAGTTCTTC	CSVEGTSGIITYNEQFF	TRBV29-1	TRBD2	few	TRBJ2-1
TGTGCCAGTAGTTCGACAGTCACAGATACGCAGTATTTT	CASSSTVTDTQYF	TRBV19	NA	once	TRBJ2-3
TGTGCCAGCACGTACAGGGGGCCATCTGAAGCTTTCTTT	CASTYRGPSEAFF	TRBV7-2	TRBD1	NA	TRBJ1-1
TGTGCCAGCAGCTTCGGCAGGGCGCACTCCTACGAGCAGTACTTC	CASSFGRAHSYEQYF	TRBV11-2	NA	NA	TRBJ2-7
TGTGCCAGCAGTAGTGGTTGGCGGGGTGGATGGATTAATGAAAAACTGTTTTTT	CASSSGWRGGWINEKLFF	TRBV27	NA	NA	TRBJ1-4
TGTGCCAGCAGTCAGGGGGAGACAGTGACTCACACCGGGGAGCTGTTTTTT	CASSQGETVTHTGELFF	TRBV14	TRBD1	NA	TRBJ2-2
TGTGCCAGCAGTTTGCCTGGGGGGGGACAGGGGTTCTCGGAGGGGTATGGCTACACCTTC	CASSLPGGGQGFSEGYGYTF	TRBV28	TRBD1	NA	TRBJ1-2
TGTTCCAGCAGCTTATCCTCCCCTGTCAGGAACACCGGGGAGCTGTTTTTT	CSSSLSSPVRNTGELFF	TRBV7-9	NA	NA	TRBJ2-2
TGTGCCAGCAGCCAAGATACAGTGCAGGGAGGCGCACGCGGGATGAGGTATTTT	CASSQDTVQGGARGMRYF	TRBV14	NA	NA	TRBJ2-3
TGTGCCAGCAGATCGGACAGCCCCACATCAGATACGCAGTATTTT	CASRSDSPTSDTQYF	TRBV5-4	NA	NA	TRBJ2-3